These T cell receptor beta chains were read from a single sample in a study of blood T cells in healthy people across ages. In TCRdb, the 5' RACE reads were re-called with MiXCR into one record per CDR3 protein. The top ten hold around 49% of the sample, which has roughly 410,000 distinct CDR3 sequences, over 45% seen once. Source material: blood. The origin of the receptors is a man in his sixties in good health. CDR3s include the opening cysteine and the closing phenylalanine or tryptophan. Each record gives: J gene, V gene, CDR3 protein.

j_call: TRBJ1-2; v_call: TRBV4-3; cdr3_aa: CASSRLLGQEGYGYTF
j_call: TRBJ1-2; v_call: TRBV30; cdr3_aa: CAWSPTGLINYGYTF
j_call: TRBJ2-7; v_call: TRBV20-1; cdr3_aa: CSARAYDHGNEQYF
j_call: TRBJ2-1; v_call: TRBV2; cdr3_aa: CASSGTALSSYNEQFF
j_call: NA; v_call: TRBV6-2/TRBV6-3; cdr3_aa: CASSYSFPSGTSGSYEQYF
j_call: TRBJ1-2; v_call: TRBV5-1; cdr3_aa: CASRGTNYGYTF
j_call: TRBJ1-2; v_call: TRBV29-1; cdr3_aa: CSAGKDTNYGYTF
j_call: TRBJ2-7; v_call: TRBV30; cdr3_aa: CAWRPGDRVFYEQYF
j_call: TRBJ2-3; v_call: TRBV10-2; cdr3_aa: CASSESTGVGDTQYF
j_call: TRBJ2-5; v_call: TRBV5-1; cdr3_aa: CASSLARPELETQYF
j_call: TRBJ2-3; v_call: TRBV30; cdr3_aa: CAWNPLTLSSSTDTQYF
j_call: TRBJ2-1; v_call: TRBV27; cdr3_aa: CASSLQGENEQFF
j_call: TRBJ1-1; v_call: TRBV20-1; cdr3_aa: CSVHRGSTTEAFF
j_call: TRBJ2-3; v_call: TRBV20-1; cdr3_aa: CSARAGGRNTQYF
j_call: TRBJ2-7; v_call: TRBV2; cdr3_aa: CATSTPGGRAREQYF
j_call: TRBJ2-5; v_call: TRBV7-8; cdr3_aa: CASSLVGSGWGTETQYF
j_call: TRBJ2-3; v_call: TRBV7-9; cdr3_aa: CASSSTSGTGDTQYF
j_call: TRBJ1-2; v_call: TRBV29-1; cdr3_aa: CSAEGGSYGYTF
j_call: TRBJ2-7; v_call: TRBV7-2; cdr3_aa: CASSSGTSGRDREQYF
j_call: TRBJ2-3; v_call: TRBV5-1; cdr3_aa: CASSLARGRGDTQYF
j_call: TRBJ2-3; v_call: TRBV7-8; cdr3_aa: CASSLGGTSGRAYF
j_call: TRBJ2-7; v_call: TRBV11-2; cdr3_aa: CASSLNSATYEQYF
j_call: TRBJ2-7; v_call: TRBV20-1; cdr3_aa: CSAPGQGPYEQYF
j_call: TRBJ2-1; v_call: TRBV29-1; cdr3_aa: CSVALAANNEQFF
j_call: TRBJ2-2; v_call: TRBV7-6; cdr3_aa: CASSSHLAGGLPGELFF
j_call: TRBJ2-5; v_call: TRBV4-3; cdr3_aa: CASGQGAGVEETQYF
j_call: TRBJ2-5; v_call: TRBV28; cdr3_aa: CASSAERGTQYF
j_call: TRBJ2-5; v_call: TRBV7-2; cdr3_aa: CASSPTPRLTQYF
j_call: TRBJ2-3; v_call: TRBV4-1; cdr3_aa: CASSQAGQDTDTQYF
j_call: TRBJ2-3; v_call: TRBV10-3; cdr3_aa: CAISEKGRVDTQYF
j_call: NA; v_call: TRBV6-1; cdr3_aa: CASSPLGGLSYNEQYF
j_call: TRBJ2-3; v_call: TRBV7-9; cdr3_aa: CASSPWPDTQYF
j_call: TRBJ2-5; v_call: TRBV5-1; cdr3_aa: CASSLGSQETQYF
j_call: TRBJ1-2; v_call: TRBV5-1; cdr3_aa: CASSGGVLGDGYTF
j_call: TRBJ1-2; v_call: TRBV7-2; cdr3_aa: CASSASSTGLYGYTF
j_call: TRBJ1-1; v_call: TRBV5-1; cdr3_aa: CASSLFMNTEAFF
j_call: TRBJ2-2; v_call: TRBV4-2; cdr3_aa: CASSQATSGALIGELFF
j_call: TRBJ2-3; v_call: TRBV2; cdr3_aa: CASSQQGGSTDAQYF
j_call: TRBJ2-7; v_call: TRBV20-1; cdr3_aa: CSARPSGQKAEQYF
j_call: TRBJ2-3; v_call: TRBV9; cdr3_aa: CASSTASAFTDTQYF
j_call: NA; v_call: TRBV29-1; cdr3_aa: CSVDNNEQYF
j_call: TRBJ2-7; v_call: TRBV20-1; cdr3_aa: CSARRTSSYEQYF
j_call: TRBJ1-5; v_call: TRBV6-2/TRBV6-3; cdr3_aa: CASGGTGVGNRPQHF
j_call: TRBJ2-7; v_call: TRBV6-1; cdr3_aa: CAIQRTSGAYEQYF
j_call: TRBJ2-1; v_call: TRBV5-6; cdr3_aa: CASSGVAGENEQFF
j_call: TRBJ1-4; v_call: TRBV10-3; cdr3_aa: CAISPRPGPQEKLFF
j_call: TRBJ2-5; v_call: TRBV5-4; cdr3_aa: CASSLTSLRETQYF
j_call: TRBJ2-2; v_call: TRBV7-9; cdr3_aa: CASSLATSTGELFF
j_call: TRBJ1-1; v_call: TRBV11-1; cdr3_aa: CASSLTGRPNTEAFF
j_call: TRBJ2-1; v_call: TRBV2; cdr3_aa: CASSVQLVDEQFF
j_call: TRBJ1-6; v_call: TRBV18; cdr3_aa: CASSPDRANSPLHF
j_call: TRBJ2-1; v_call: TRBV27; cdr3_aa: CASTQSRAQSSYNEQFF
j_call: TRBJ1-1; v_call: TRBV5-1; cdr3_aa: CASSPGGVSEAFF
j_call: TRBJ1-2; v_call: TRBV20-1; cdr3_aa: CSGGGAGYGYTF
j_call: TRBJ2-5; v_call: TRBV12-3/TRBV12-4; cdr3_aa: CASIMGQQETQYF
j_call: TRBJ2-4; v_call: TRBV20-1; cdr3_aa: CSGEGAWGNIQYF
j_call: TRBJ2-3; v_call: TRBV24-1; cdr3_aa: CATNEGPGDTQYF